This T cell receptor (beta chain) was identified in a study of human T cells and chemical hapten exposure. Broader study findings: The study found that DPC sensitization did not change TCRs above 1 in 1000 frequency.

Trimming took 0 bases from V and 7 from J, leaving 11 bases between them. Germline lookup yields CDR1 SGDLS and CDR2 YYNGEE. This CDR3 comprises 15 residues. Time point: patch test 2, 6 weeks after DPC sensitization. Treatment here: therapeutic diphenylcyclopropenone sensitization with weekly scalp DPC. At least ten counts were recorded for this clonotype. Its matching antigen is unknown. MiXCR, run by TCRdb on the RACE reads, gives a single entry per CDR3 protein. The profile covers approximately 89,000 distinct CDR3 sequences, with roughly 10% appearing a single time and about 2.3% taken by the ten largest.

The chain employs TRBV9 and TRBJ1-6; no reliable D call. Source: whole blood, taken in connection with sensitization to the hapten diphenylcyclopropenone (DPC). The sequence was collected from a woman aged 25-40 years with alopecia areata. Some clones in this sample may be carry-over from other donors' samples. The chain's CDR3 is CASSVDGLINSPLHF. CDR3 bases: TGTGCCAGCAGCGTAGATGGACTGATAAATTCACCCCTCCACTTT.